The source of this TCR beta chain is a study of blood T cells in healthy people across ages. Findings and caveats of the study: It was held that the diversity estimates obtained from one million T cells were underestimates. Possibly, changes in expanded clonotypes were confounded because donor CMV status was unknown.

In regard to this clonotype: Its antigen is unknown. The germline gene is not matched at one end of the junction; a read error may be the cause.

Then a second PCR, running roughly 7 to 11 cycles, was carried out with a sample-barcoded 5' primer and a J-beta primer mix. A single record per CDR3 protein comes from TCRdb applying MiXCR to the 5' RACE reads. The sample lists 950,000 to 1,200,000 distinct CDR3 sequences; roughly two fifths were seen once. The CDR3 has 16 residues. CDR1 and CDR2 from the germline V gene are MNHEY and SVGEGT. The chain joins TRBV6-2 or TRBV6-3 to TRBJ2-1; 14 nucleotides agree with TRBD2. The source of this sequence is a man aged 18-30 years in good health. The sequenced sample was blood. The CDR3 DNA follows: TGTGCCTGCAGACCACCGACTAGCGGGGGGGCAAATGAGCAGTTCTTC. Translation gives CACRPPTSGGANEQFF.